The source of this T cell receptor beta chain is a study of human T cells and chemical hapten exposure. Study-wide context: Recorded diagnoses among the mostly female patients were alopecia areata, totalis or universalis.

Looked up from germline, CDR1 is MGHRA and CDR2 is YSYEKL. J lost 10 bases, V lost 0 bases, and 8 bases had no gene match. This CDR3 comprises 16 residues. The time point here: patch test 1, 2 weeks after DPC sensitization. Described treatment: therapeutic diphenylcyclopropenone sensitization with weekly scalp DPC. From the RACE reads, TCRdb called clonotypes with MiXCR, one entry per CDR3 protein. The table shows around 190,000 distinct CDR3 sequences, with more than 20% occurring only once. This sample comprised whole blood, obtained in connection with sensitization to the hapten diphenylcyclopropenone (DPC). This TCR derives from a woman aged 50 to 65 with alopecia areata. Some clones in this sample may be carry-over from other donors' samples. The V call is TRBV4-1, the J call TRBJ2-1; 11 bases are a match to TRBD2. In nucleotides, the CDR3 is TGCGCCAGCAGCCAAGAAGGTAGCGGGAGGGCCAGCGAGCAGTTCTTC. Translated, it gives CASSQEGSGRASEQFF.